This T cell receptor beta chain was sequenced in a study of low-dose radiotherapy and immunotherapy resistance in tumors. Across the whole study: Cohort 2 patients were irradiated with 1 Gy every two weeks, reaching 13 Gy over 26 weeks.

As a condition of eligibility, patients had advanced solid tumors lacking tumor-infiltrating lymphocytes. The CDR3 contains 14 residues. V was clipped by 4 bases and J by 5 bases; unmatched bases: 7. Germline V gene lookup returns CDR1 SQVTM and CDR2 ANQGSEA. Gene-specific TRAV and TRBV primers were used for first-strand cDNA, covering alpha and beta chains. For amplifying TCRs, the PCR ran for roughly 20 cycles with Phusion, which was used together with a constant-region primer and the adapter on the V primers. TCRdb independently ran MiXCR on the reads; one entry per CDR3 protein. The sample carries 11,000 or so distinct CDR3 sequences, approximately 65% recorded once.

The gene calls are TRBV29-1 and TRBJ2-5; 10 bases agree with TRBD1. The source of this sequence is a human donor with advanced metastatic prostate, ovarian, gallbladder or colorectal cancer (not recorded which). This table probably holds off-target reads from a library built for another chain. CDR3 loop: CSVARTGGKETQYF. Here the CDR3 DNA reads TGCAGCGTTGCCCGGACAGGGGGGAAGGAGACCCAGTACTTC.